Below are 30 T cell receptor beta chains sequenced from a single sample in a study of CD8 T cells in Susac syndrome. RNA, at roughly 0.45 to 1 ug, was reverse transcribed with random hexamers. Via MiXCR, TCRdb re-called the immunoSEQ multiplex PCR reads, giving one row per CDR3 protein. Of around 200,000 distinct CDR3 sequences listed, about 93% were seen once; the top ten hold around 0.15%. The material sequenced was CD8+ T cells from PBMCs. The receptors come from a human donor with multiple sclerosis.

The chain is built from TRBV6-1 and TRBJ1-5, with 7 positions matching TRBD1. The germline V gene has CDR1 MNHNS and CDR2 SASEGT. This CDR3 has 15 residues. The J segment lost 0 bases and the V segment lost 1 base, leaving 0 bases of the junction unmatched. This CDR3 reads CASSEEGASNQPQHF. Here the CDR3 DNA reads TGTGCCAGCAGTGAAGAGGGGGCTAGCAATCAGCCCCAGCATTTT.

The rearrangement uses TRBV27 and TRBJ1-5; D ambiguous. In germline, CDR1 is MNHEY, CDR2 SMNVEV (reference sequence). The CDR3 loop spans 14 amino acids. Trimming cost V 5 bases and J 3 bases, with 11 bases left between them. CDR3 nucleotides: TGTGCCAGCAGTGCCCTCAGAGACAATCAGCCCCAGCATTTT. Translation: CASSALRDNQPQHF.

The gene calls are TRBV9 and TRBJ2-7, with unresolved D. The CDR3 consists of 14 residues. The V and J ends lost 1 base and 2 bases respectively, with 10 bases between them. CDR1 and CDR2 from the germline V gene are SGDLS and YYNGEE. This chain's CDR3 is CASSVSTGAYEQYF. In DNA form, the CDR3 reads TGTGCCAGCAGCGTATCTACGGGCGCCTACGAGCAGTACTTC.

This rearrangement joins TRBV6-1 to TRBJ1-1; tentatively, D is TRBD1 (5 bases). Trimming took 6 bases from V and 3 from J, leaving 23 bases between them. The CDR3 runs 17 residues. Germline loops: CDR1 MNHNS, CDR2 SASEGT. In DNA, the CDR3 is TGTGCCAGCAGAGGGATTTATATGCAGGGCCGCCACACTGAAGCTTTCTTT. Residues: CASRGIYMQGRHTEAFF.

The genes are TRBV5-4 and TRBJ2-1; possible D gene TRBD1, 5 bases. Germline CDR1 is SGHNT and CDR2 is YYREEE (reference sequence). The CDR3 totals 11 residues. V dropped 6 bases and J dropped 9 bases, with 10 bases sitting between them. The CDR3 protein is CASMSGFEQFF. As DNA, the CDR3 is TGTGCCAGCATGTCAGGGTTTGAGCAGTTCTTC.

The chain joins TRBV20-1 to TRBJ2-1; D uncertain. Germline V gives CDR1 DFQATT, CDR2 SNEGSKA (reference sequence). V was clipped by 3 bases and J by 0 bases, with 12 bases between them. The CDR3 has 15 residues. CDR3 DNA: TGCAGTGCTAGTGTGGACCTAAGCTCCTACAATGAGCAGTTCTTC. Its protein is CSASVDLSSYNEQFF.

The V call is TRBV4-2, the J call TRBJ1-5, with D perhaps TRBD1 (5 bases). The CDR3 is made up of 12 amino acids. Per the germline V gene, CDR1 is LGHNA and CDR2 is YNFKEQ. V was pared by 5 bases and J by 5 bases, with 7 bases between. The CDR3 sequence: CASSEQDQPQHF. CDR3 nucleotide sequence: TGTGCCAGCAGCGAACAGGATCAGCCCCAGCATTTT.

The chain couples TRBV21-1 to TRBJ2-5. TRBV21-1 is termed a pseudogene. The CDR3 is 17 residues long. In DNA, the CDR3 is TGTGCCAGCAGCAAAGTCCTTGGAAGAAACTCCAGGGAGACCCAGTACTTC. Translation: CASSKVLGRNSRETQYF.

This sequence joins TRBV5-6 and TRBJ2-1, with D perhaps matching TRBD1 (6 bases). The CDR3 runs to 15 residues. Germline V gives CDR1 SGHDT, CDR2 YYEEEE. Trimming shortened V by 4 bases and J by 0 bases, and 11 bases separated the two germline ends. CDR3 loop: CASSTGQSSYNEQFF. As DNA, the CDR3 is TGTGCCAGCAGCACCGGACAGAGCTCCTACAATGAGCAGTTCTTC.

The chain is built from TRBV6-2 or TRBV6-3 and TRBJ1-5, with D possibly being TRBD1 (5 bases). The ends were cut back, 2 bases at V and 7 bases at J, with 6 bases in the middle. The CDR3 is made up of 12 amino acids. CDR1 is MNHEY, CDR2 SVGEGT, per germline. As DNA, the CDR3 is TGTGCCAGCAGTTACGAGGGGCAGCCCCAGCATTTT. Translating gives CASSYEGQPQHF.

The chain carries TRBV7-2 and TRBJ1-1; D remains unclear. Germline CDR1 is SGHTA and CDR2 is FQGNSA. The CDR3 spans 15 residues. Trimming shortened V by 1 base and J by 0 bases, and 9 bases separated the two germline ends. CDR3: CASSLEGTMNTEAFF. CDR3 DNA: TGTGCCAGCAGCTTAGAGGGAACCATGAACACTGAAGCTTTCTTT.

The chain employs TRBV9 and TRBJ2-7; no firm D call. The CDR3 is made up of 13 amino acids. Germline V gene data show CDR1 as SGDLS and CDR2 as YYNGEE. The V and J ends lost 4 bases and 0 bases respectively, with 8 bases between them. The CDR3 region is CASSSHASYEQYF. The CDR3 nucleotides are TGTGCCAGCAGCTCCCACGCCTCCTACGAGCAGTACTTC.

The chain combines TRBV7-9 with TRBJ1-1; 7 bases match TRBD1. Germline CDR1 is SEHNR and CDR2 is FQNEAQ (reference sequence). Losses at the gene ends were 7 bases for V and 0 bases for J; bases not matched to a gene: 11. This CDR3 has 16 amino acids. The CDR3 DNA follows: TGTGCCAGCACCCCGGGACGGGACAGCATGAACACTGAAGCTTTCTTT. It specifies CASTPGRDSMNTEAFF.

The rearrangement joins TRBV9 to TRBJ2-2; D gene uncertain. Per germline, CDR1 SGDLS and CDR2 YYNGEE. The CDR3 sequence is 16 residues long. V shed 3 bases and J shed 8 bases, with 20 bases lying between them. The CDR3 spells CASSDPPARKAGELFF. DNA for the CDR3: TGTGCCAGCAGCGATCCGCCGGCCCGAAAGGCGGGGGAGCTGTTTTTT.

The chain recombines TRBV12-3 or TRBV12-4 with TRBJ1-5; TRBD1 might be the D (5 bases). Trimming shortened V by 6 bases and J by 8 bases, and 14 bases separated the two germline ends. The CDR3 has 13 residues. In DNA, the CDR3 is TGTGCCAGCAGCTCCCCAGGGCCGGAGCCCCAGCATTTT. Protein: CASSSPGPEPQHF.

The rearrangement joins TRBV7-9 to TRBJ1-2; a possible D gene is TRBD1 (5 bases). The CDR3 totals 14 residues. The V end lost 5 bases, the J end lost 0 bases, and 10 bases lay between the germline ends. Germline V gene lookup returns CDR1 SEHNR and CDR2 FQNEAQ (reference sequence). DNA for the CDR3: TGTGCCAGCAGCCCCCGGGGCTCTAACTATGGCTACACCTTC. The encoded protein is CASSPRGSNYGYTF.

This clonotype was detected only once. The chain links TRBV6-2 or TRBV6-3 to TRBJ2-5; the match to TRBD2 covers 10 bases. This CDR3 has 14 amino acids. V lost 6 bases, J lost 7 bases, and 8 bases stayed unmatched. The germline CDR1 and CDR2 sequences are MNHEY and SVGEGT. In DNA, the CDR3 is TGTGCCAGCAGCGAACTAGCGGGGCTGCGGACCCAGTACTTC. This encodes CASSELAGLRTQYF.

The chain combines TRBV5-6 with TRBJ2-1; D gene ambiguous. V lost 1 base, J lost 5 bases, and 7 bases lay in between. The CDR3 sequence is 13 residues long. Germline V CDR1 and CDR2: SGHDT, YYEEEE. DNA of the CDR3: TGTGCCAGCAGCTTGAACCAGAACAATGAGCAGTTCTTC. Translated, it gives CASSLNQNNEQFF.

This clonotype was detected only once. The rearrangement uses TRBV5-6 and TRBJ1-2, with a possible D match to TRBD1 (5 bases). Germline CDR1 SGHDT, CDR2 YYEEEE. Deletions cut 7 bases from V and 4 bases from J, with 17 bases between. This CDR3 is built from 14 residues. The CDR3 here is CASLPGTGTYGYTF. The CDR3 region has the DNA TGTGCCAGCCTACCCGGGACGGGAACCTATGGCTACACCTTC.

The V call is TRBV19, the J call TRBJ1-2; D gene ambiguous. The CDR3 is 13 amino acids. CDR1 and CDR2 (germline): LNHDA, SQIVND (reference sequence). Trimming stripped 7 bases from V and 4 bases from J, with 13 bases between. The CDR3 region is CASTKQLGYGYTF. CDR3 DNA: TGTGCCAGTACCAAACAGCTGGGCTATGGCTACACCTTC.

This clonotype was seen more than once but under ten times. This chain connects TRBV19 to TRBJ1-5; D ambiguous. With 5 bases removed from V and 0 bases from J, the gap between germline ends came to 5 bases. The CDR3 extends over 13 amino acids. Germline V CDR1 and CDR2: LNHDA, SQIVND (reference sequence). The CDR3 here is CASSPYSNQPQHF. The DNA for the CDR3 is TGTGCCAGTAGTCCCTATAGCAATCAGCCCCAGCATTTT.

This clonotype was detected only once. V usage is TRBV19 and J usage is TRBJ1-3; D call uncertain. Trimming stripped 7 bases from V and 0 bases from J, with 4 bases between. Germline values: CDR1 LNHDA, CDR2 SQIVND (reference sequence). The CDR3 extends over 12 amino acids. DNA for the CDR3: TGTGCCAGTAATGACTCTGGAAACACCATATATTTT. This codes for CASNDSGNTIYF.

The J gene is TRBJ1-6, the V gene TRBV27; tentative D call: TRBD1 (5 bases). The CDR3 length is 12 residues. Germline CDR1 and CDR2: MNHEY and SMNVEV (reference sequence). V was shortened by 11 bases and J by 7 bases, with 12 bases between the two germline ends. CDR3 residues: CAARDWNSPLHF. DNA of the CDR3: TGTGCCGCGCGGGACTGGAATTCACCCCTCCACTTT.

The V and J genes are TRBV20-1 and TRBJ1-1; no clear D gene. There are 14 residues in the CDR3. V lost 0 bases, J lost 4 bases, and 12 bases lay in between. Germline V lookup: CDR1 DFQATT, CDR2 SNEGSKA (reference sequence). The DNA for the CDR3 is TGCAGTGCTAGAGATAATGGAGTGCCCACTGAAGCTTTCTTT. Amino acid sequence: CSARDNGVPTEAFF.

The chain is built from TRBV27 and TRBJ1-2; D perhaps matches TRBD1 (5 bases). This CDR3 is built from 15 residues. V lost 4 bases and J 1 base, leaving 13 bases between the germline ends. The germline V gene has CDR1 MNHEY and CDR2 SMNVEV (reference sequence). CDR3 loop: CASSSREGVNYGYTF. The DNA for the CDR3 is TGTGCCAGCAGTTCCAGGGAGGGCGTTAACTATGGCTACACCTTC.

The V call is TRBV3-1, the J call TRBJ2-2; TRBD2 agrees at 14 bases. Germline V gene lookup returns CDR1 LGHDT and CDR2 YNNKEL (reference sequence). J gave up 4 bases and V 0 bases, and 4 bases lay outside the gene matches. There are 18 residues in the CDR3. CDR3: CASSQEGLAGVGTGELFF. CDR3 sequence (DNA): TGTGCCAGCAGCCAAGAGGGACTAGCGGGAGTTGGCACCGGGGAGCTGTTTTTT.

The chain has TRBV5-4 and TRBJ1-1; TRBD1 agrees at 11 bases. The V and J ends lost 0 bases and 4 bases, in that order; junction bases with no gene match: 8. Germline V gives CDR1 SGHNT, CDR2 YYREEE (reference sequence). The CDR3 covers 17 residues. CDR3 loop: CASSLGGTGGVSTEAFF. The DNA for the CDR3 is TGTGCCAGCAGCTTGGGCGGGACAGGGGGGGTGAGCACTGAAGCTTTCTTT.

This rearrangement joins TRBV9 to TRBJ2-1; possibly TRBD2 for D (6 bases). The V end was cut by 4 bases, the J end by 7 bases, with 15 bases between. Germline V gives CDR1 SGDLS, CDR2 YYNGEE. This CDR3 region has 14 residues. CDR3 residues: CASSPEGRVNEQFF. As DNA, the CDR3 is TGTGCCAGCAGCCCGGAGGGCCGGGTGAATGAGCAGTTCTTC.

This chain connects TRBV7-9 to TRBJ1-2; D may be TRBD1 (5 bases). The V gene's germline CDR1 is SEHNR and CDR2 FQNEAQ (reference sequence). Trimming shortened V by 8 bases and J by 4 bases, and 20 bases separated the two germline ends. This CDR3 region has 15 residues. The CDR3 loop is CASDPGRANLYGYTF. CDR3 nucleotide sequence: TGTGCCAGCGACCCAGGGCGAGCAAACCTCTATGGCTACACCTTC. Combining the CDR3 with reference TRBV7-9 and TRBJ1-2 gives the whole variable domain DTGVSQNPRHKITKRGQNVTFRCDPISEHNRLYWYRQTLGQGPEFLTYFQNEAQLEKSRLLSDRFSAERPKGSFSTLEIQRTEQGDSAMYLCASDPGRANLYGYTFGSGTRLTVV.

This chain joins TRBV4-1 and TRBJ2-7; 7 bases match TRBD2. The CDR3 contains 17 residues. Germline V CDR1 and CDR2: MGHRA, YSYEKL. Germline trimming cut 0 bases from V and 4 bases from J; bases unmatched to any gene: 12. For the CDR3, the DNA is TGCGCCAGCAGCCAAGACCCACCGGGAGGATTTCCGTACGAGCAGTACTTC. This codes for CASSQDPPGGFPYEQYF.